A single sample gave rise to the 15 T cell receptor beta chains below, sequenced in a study of cytomegalovirus exposure and HLA in healthy donors. Vbeta (60) and Jbeta (13) primers were used in the PCR. TCRdb's table, derived via immunoSEQ multiplex PCR, lists solely in-frame clones and lacks some. The data hold 140,000 to 150,000 clones, with 77% observed a single time. Sequencing input: PBMCs. Every receptor here comes from a male donor in good health and CMV-seronegative.

The rearrangement links TRBV19 to TRBJ2-7, with TRBD1 identical over 9 bases. Germline trimming cut 4 bases from V and 4 bases from J; bases unmatched to any gene: 5. In germline, CDR1 is LNHDA, CDR2 SQIVND (reference sequence). This CDR3 has 14 residues. The CDR3 is CASSTRDREYEQYF. The DNA for the CDR3 is TGTGCCAGTAGTACCCGGGACAGGGAGTACGAGCAGTACTTC.

This chain uses TRBV12-2 with TRBJ1-4; the D call in the table, TRBD1, was not verified against the DNA. TRBV12-2 is classified as a pseudogene. This CDR3 contains 18 residues. DNA of the CDR3: TGTGCAAGTCGCTTACTTTACAGGGGGAGGGTTTTGAGGGAAAAACTGTTTTTT. As protein: CASRLLYRGRVLREKLFF.

The rearrangement uses TRBV10-3 and TRBJ2-1; 10 bases are shared with TRBD2. V shed 3 bases, J shed 8 bases, and the junction held 7 bases outside the gene matches. This CDR3 has 15 residues. Germline V lookup: CDR1 ENHRY, CDR2 SYGVKD. The CDR3 bases are TGTGCCATCAGTGAAGGGACTAGCGTAGTTGATGAGCAGTTCTTC. It yields the protein CAISEGTSVVDEQFF.

DNA of the CDR3: TGTGCCAGCAGCGTAGATTTAGGACTCCGGGGGTCCAATGAGCAGTTCTTC. Translating gives CASSVDLGLRGSNEQFF. V gene TRBV9 combines with J gene TRBJ2-1; the D gene is possibly TRBD2 (6 bases). From germline, CDR1 is SGDLS and CDR2 YYNGEE. The CDR3 extends over 17 amino acids. The V end was cut by 0 bases, the J end by 6 bases, with 19 bases between.

The rearrangement links TRBV19 to TRBJ2-1; TRBD1 matches at 11 bases. The CDR3 has 15 amino acids. Germline loops: CDR1 LNHDA, CDR2 SQIVND (reference sequence). After removal of 4 bases from V and 10 bases from J, the junction contained 9 bases not matched to a gene. The DNA of the CDR3 is TGTGCCAGTAGTAAGGACAGGGGGCTCGTTTTGGAGCAGTTCTTC. This encodes CASSKDRGLVLEQFF.

The genes are TRBV5-1 and TRBJ2-2; 7 bases fit TRBD2. CDR3 length: 14 amino acids. CDR1 and CDR2 (germline): SGHRS, YFSETQ. The trim removed 4 bases at V and 9 bases at J, leaving 9 bases unmatched. CDR3 nucleotides: TGCGCCAGCAGCCCAGCCGGGGGGAGGCGGGAGCTGTTTTTT. It is translated as CASSPAGGRRELFF.

This clone appeared a few times. The rearrangement uses TRBV30 and TRBJ1-4; D remains unclear. This CDR3 has 11 amino acids. V gave up 2 bases and J gave up 8 bases, with 6 bases separating them. CDR1 is GTSNPN, CDR2 SVGIG, per germline (reference sequence). The CDR3 region has the DNA TGTGCCTGGAGTTCTCGGGAAAAACTGTTTTTT. This sequence encodes CAWSSREKLFF.

The chain has TRBV7-9 and TRBJ1-3; 8 nucleotides line up with TRBD1. This CDR3 comprises 18 residues. Germline trimming cut 3 bases from V and 0 bases from J; bases unmatched to any gene: 10. Germline V gene sequence: CDR1 SEHNR, CDR2 FQNEAQ (reference sequence). In DNA, the CDR3 is TGTGCCAGCAGCTTTAGGACAGGGTCCCGTGGCTCTGGAAACACCATATATTTT. This sequence encodes CASSFRTGSRGSGNTIYF.

The CDR3 here is CAIGTGASYEQYF. The CDR3 DNA follows: TGTGCCATAGGGACAGGGGCGTCCTACGAGCAGTACTTC. The chain has TRBV10-3 and TRBJ2-7; TRBD1 agrees at 10 bases. Germline V gene data show CDR1 as ENHRY and CDR2 as SYGVKD. The CDR3 has 13 residues. The J segment lost 1 base and the V segment lost 9 bases, leaving 3 bases of the junction unmatched.

The chain links TRBV4-1 to TRBJ2-2; TRBD2 matches 8 bases. With 1 base clipped from V and 4 bases from J, the junction kept 8 bases outside the gene matches. The CDR3 is 17 residues long. From germline, CDR1 is MGHRA and CDR2 YSYEKL. For the CDR3, the DNA is TGCGCCAGCAGCCAAGCTTTCGGACTAGCACCCACCGGGGAGCTGTTTTTT. Protein sequence: CASSQAFGLAPTGELFF.

This chain links TRBV4-1 with TRBJ2-2; D ambiguous. From germline, CDR1 is MGHRA and CDR2 YSYEKL. This CDR3 is 14 amino acids long. Trimming took 1 base from V and 5 from J, leaving 8 bases between them. The CDR3 bases are TGCGCCAGCAGCCAAGGGGCTGGTACCGGGGAGCTGTTTTTT. Protein product: CASSQGAGTGELFF.

The V call is TRBV27, the J call TRBJ2-7; D gene unclear. V was pared by 2 bases and J by 3 bases, with 8 bases between. CDR1 is MNHEY, CDR2 SMNVEV, per germline (reference sequence). The CDR3 is 13 amino acids. CDR3 loop: CASSLSQDYEQYF. Written as DNA, the CDR3 is TGTGCCAGCAGTTTAAGTCAGGACTACGAGCAGTACTTC.

The chain couples TRBV6-4 to TRBJ2-3, with 9 bases lining up with TRBD2. J lost 4 bases, V lost 1 base, and 3 bases had no gene match. CDR1 is MRHNA and CDR2 is SNTAGT in the germline V gene. The CDR3 has 15 residues. This chain's CDR3 is CASSDFAGGADTQYF. DNA for the CDR3: TGTGCCAGCAGTGACTTTGCGGGAGGGGCAGATACGCAGTATTTT.

The V call is TRBV4-1, the J call TRBJ1-2; 7 nucleotides line up with TRBD1. The V and J ends lost 6 bases and 6 bases, in that order; junction bases with no gene match: 4. The CDR3 extends over 12 amino acids. CDR1 is MGHRA and CDR2 is YSYEKL in the germline V gene. The CDR3 DNA sequence: TGCGCCAGCAGGCAGGGGGAAGATGGCTACACCTTC. Amino acids: CASRQGEDGYTF.

CDR3 DNA: TGTGCCAGCTCACCGGACAGGGGGTACACCGGGGAGCTGTTTTTT. Translation: CASSPDRGYTGELFF. V and J are TRBV18 and TRBJ2-2; 10 nucleotides line up with TRBD1. Germline V gene lookup returns CDR1 KGHSH and CDR2 LQKENI. The CDR3 is 15 amino acids. V lost 3 bases to trimming and J lost 3 bases; unmatched junction nucleotides: 1.